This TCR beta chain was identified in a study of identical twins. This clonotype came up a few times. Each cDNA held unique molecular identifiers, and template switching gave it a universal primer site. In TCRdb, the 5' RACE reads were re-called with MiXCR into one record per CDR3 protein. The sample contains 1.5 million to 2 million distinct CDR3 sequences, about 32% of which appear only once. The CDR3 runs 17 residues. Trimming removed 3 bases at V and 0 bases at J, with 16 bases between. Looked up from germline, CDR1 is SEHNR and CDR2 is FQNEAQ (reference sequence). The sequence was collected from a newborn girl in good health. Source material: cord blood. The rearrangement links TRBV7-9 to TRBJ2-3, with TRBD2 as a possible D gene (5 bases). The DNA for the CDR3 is TGTGCCAGCAGCTTTCTCAACCTAGCAGCTAGCACAGATACGCAGTATTTT. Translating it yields CASSFLNLAASTDTQYF.